A single sample is the source of the 6 T cell receptor beta chains below, sequenced in a study of read filtering for tumor transcriptome and immune sequencing. From approximately 430 ng of RNA, a library with molecular barcoded alpha/delta and beta/gamma adaptors was made. TCRdb fed the reads into MiXCR, producing one record per CDR3 protein. The sample carries approximately 93,000 distinct CDR3 sequences, 20% to 25% recorded once. Sequencing input: a population of CD138-negative cells sorted from bone marrow. The source of these receptors is a donor aged 40 or over with multiple myeloma.

This clonotype was detected only a few times. CDR3 nucleotide sequence: TGTGCCAGCAGTAAGGACAGGGGTGTGTATCAGCCCCAGCATTTT. It specifies CASSKDRGVYQPQHF. The chain joins TRBV2 to TRBJ1-5; TRBD1 aligns across 9 bases. Germline CDR1 reads SNHLY; CDR2 reads FYNNEI. CDR3 size: 15 residues. V lost 5 bases to trimming and J lost 5 bases; unmatched junction nucleotides: 7.

As DNA, the CDR3 is TGTGCCAGCAGCCAAACCCACTACGAGCAGTACTTC. Encoded protein: CASSQTHYEQYF. The chain recombines TRBV11-2 with TRBJ2-7; D call uncertain. The germline V gene encodes CDR1 SGHAT and CDR2 FQNNGV. CDR3 length: 12 residues. Trimming cost V 5 bases and J 3 bases, with 8 bases left between them.

This clonotype appeared many times. The gene calls are TRBV20-1 and TRBJ2-7, with 10 bases aligning to TRBD1. Losses at the gene ends were 6 bases for V and 5 bases for J; bases not matched to a gene: 13. The CDR3 sequence is 15 residues long. The germline V gene has CDR1 DFQATT and CDR2 SNEGSKA (reference sequence). The CDR3: CSASNRDRGSHEQYF. DNA for the CDR3: TGCAGTGCCTCTAACCGGGACAGGGGATCCCACGAGCAGTACTTC.

The V and J genes are TRBV20-1 and TRBJ1-2, with a possible D match to TRBD1 (5 bases). This CDR3 comprises 11 residues. Germline CDR1 and CDR2: DFQATT and SNEGSKA (reference sequence). The V and J ends lost 5 bases and 3 bases respectively, with 7 bases between them. DNA of the CDR3: TGCAGTGCTGGGGACGACTATGGCTACACCTTC. As protein: CSAGDDYGYTF.

This clonotype was counted many times. The chain recombines TRBV19 with TRBJ2-1, with TRBD1 as a possible D gene (6 bases). V lost 0 bases, J lost 7 bases, and 19 bases lay in between. This CDR3 region has 17 residues. CDR1 LNHDA and CDR2 SQIVND come from the germline V gene (reference sequence). In nucleotides, the CDR3 is TGTGCCAGTAGTATAGATCATCGGGGACACTCCGAAAATGAGCAGTTCTTC. It codes for CASSIDHRGHSENEQFF.

This clonotype was observed a handful of times. The gene calls are TRBV7-7 and TRBJ2-3, with D possibly matching TRBD1 (6 bases). Germline lookup yields CDR1 SSHAT and CDR2 FNYEAQ (reference sequence). CDR3 length: 15 amino acids. In nucleotides, the CDR3 is TGTGCTTGCAGCCCGGGACACGGACATACAGATACGCAGTATTTT. It encodes CACSPGHGHTDTQYF.